One sample yielded the 32 T cell receptor beta chains listed below, sequenced in a study of shared clonotypes between healthy human individuals. The data were produced by immunoSEQ multiplex PCR, yet TCRdb's version contains in-frame clones alone and is incomplete. The sample includes approximately 2.5 million clones, 93% of them seen just once. Source material: naive CD4+ T cells from PBMCs. As to subset: CD45RA+ positively selected. All receptors come from a man younger than 35 in good health. Some clones in this sample may be carry-over from other donors' samples.

The chain employs TRBV7-2 and TRBJ2-2; either TRBD1 or TRBD2 may fit D (5 bases each). This CDR3 comprises 17 residues. Germline CDR1 reads SGHTA; CDR2 reads FQGNSA. V lost 5 bases and J lost 0, with 16 bases in between. The CDR3 DNA sequence: TGTGCCAGCAGCCCATTCAGAGGGGAGCCGAACACCGGGGAGCTGTTTTTT. This encodes CASSPFRGEPNTGELFF.

J is TRBJ2-1 and V is TRBV4-1; 8 positions match TRBD2. Germline values: CDR1 MGHRA, CDR2 YSYEKL. Trimming at V came to 2 bases and at J to 15 bases, leaving 12 bases not matched to a gene. The CDR3 covers 14 residues. The CDR3 loop is CASSQFSGREAVFF. CDR3 DNA sequence: TGCGCCAGCAGCCAATTTAGCGGGCGGGAGGCCGTGTTCTTC.

The chain recombines TRBV5-4 with TRBJ2-2, with 9 bases that match TRBD2. After removal of 0 bases from V and 2 bases from J, the junction contained 2 bases not matched to a gene. Per germline, CDR1 SGHNT and CDR2 YYREEE (reference sequence). The CDR3 is made up of 16 amino acids. DNA of the CDR3: TGTGCCAGCAGCTTGGGCGGGAGGGTTAACACCGGGGAGCTGTTTTTT. Its translation is CASSLGGRVNTGELFF.

This rearrangement joins TRBV6-1 to TRBJ1-5, with 9 bases matching TRBD1. V lost 0 bases to trimming and J lost 3 bases; unmatched junction nucleotides: 6. This CDR3 is 17 amino acids long. Germline CDR1 and CDR2: MNHNS and SASEGT. The CDR3 sequence: CASSEAYRQGDNQPQHF. The DNA for the CDR3 is TGTGCCAGCAGTGAAGCTTATCGACAGGGGGACAATCAGCCCCAGCATTTT.

V and J are TRBV4-1 and TRBJ1-2; 10 nucleotides match TRBD1. This CDR3 contains 17 residues. J was trimmed by 5 bases and V by 1 base; bases with no gene match: 10. Germline lookup yields CDR1 MGHRA and CDR2 YSYEKL. Written as DNA, the CDR3 is TGCGCCAGCAGCCAAGCCGGGACAGGGGTTACTACTTATGGCTACACCTTC. It translates to CASSQAGTGVTTYGYTF.

For the CDR3, the DNA is TGTGCCAGCAGTTCTGGGCGGGCGGAGACCCAGTACTTC. It is translated as CASSSGRAETQYF. The chain joins TRBV27 to TRBJ2-5, with D perhaps TRBD2 (5 bases). V lost 4 bases, J lost 5 bases, and 11 bases lay in between. The CDR3 has 13 residues. Looked up from germline, CDR1 is MNHEY and CDR2 is SMNVEV (reference sequence).

This clone was seen only once. Distinct nucleotide sequences in the sample also encode this CDR3. The chain joins TRBV18 to TRBJ1-3, with TRBD1 matching over 7 bases. The junction had 5 bases not matched to a gene; V was cut back by 3 bases and J by 0 bases. From germline, CDR1 is KGHSH and CDR2 LQKENI. The CDR3 totals 16 residues. CDR3 loop: CASSPQQGSSGNTIYF. The DNA of the CDR3 is TGTGCCAGCTCACCCCAACAGGGGTCCTCTGGAAACACCATATATTTT.

This clone appeared once. The chain employs TRBV4-1 and TRBJ2-5, with 8 bases that match TRBD2. The V and J ends lost 1 base and 5 bases, in that order; junction bases with no gene match: 12. The CDR3 totals 17 residues. Germline loops: CDR1 MGHRA, CDR2 YSYEKL. The CDR3 region is CASSQASLAGGSETQYF. The CDR3 coding sequence is TGCGCCAGCAGCCAAGCGTCATTGGCGGGAGGTTCGGAGACCCAGTACTTC.

This rearrangement joins TRBV6-5 to TRBJ2-2, with 7 bases that match TRBD2. The CDR3 consists of 15 residues. With 10 bases clipped from V and 3 bases from J, the junction kept 11 bases outside the gene matches. Looked up from germline, CDR1 is MNHEY and CDR2 is SVGAGI. The CDR3 bases are TGTGCCACAACCGACGGGACTAAATACACCGGGGAGCTGTTTTTT. Protein: CATTDGTKYTGELFF.

V is TRBV19 and J is TRBJ1-2, with D perhaps TRBD1 (5 bases). This CDR3 has 16 amino acids. V gave up 3 bases and J gave up 0 bases, with 14 bases separating them. CDR1 and CDR2 (germline): LNHDA, SQIVND (reference sequence). CDR3 loop: CASSITPGTANYGYTF. The CDR3 DNA reads TGTGCCAGTAGTATCACGCCCGGGACGGCTAACTATGGCTACACCTTC.

The chain is built from TRBV30 and TRBJ2-2; unclear D gene. Trimming took 4 bases from V and 4 from J, leaving 10 bases between them. The V gene's germline CDR1 is GTSNPN and CDR2 SVGIG (reference sequence). The CDR3 spans 13 residues. In DNA form, the CDR3 reads TGTGCCTGGACCCGGGTTAGCACCGGGGAGCTGTTTTTT. Amino acids: CAWTRVSTGELFF.

This clone was picked up a small number of times. Germline and junction disagree at one end, which may indicate a read error. The rearrangement uses TRBV7-9 and TRBJ1-1, with 12 bases lining up with TRBD1. Looked up from germline, CDR1 is SEHNR and CDR2 is FQNEAQ (reference sequence). The CDR3 covers 15 residues. CDR3 residues: CASSIAGTGGRTAFF. CDR3 DNA: TGTGCCAGCAGCATAGCCGGGACAGGGGGCAGAACGGCTTTCTTT. Using reference TRBV7-9 and TRBJ1-1 for the parts outside the CDR3, the full variable domain is DTGVSQNPRHKITKRGQNVTFRCDPISEHNRLYWYRQTLGQGPEFLTYFQNEAQLEKSRLLSDRFSAERPKGSFSTLEIQRTEQGDSAMYLCASSIAGTGGRTAFFGQGTRLTVV.

This clone came up once. The V and J genes are TRBV6-5 and TRBJ2-1; 9 nucleotides line up with TRBD1. CDR1 and CDR2 (germline): MNHEY, SVGAGI. The length of the CDR3 is 14 residues. V dropped 6 bases and J dropped 7; count of bases not matched to a gene: 7. DNA of the CDR3: TGTGCCAGCAGACAGCGGACAGGGGAAAATGAGCAGTTCTTC. Its translation: CASRQRTGENEQFF.

This clone was picked up one time. This sequence joins TRBV25-1 and TRBJ2-1, with D tentatively TRBD2 (6 bases). CDR3 size: 14 residues. CDR1 and CDR2 from the germline V gene are MGHDK and SYGVNS. Trimming removed 3 bases at V and 6 bases at J, with 12 bases between. The DNA for the CDR3 is TGTGCCAGCAGTGACGGGAGCAAACTCAATGAGCAGTTCTTC. Its protein is CASSDGSKLNEQFF.

CDR3: CASSPLDRVGNTIYF. CDR3 sequence (DNA): TGTGCCAGCAGTCCTCTGGACAGGGTCGGAAACACCATATATTTT. The chain couples TRBV28 to TRBJ1-3; 8 bases are shared with TRBD1. This CDR3 spans 15 amino acids. CDR1 is MDHEN, CDR2 SYDVKM, per germline. V lost 5 bases and J lost 4; bases outside the gene matches: 7.

This chain connects TRBV30 to TRBJ2-7; D gene unclear. This CDR3 region has 13 residues. Germline V gene data show CDR1 as GTSNPN and CDR2 as SVGIG (reference sequence). Trimming removed 4 bases from V and 8 bases from J, with 18 bases in between. The CDR3 DNA follows: TGTGCCTGGAAAACTCCAGGAGCTAGGCAGCAGTACTTC. This codes for CAWKTPGARQQYF.

The V gene is TRBV28, the J gene TRBJ2-1; a possible D gene is TRBD1 (6 bases). The CDR3 length is 15 residues. Deletions cut 6 bases from V and 4 bases from J, with 16 bases between. Germline CDR1 reads MDHEN; CDR2 reads SYDVKM. CDR3 in amino acids: CASRLSGTPYNEQFF. CDR3 bases: TGTGCCAGCAGATTGTCCGGGACACCTTACAATGAGCAGTTCTTC.

The chain links TRBV4-1 to TRBJ2-3, with 8 bases identical to TRBD2. CDR3 length: 15 amino acids. Germline assignment: CDR1 MGHRA and CDR2 YSYEKL. The ends lost 3 bases at V and 6 bases at J; junction bases unmatched: 8. Here the CDR3 DNA reads TGCGCCAGCAGCCAGACCGGGACTAGATTCGATACGCAGTATTTT. Its translation is CASSQTGTRFDTQYF.

Of note for this clone: Other nucleotide sequences in the sample specify the same CDR3. The gene calls are TRBV6-6 and TRBJ1-1; D is unresolved. Germline V gene lookup returns CDR1 MNHNY and CDR2 SVGAGI (reference sequence). The CDR3 is 12 amino acids. The V and J ends lost 0 bases and 7 bases respectively, with 6 bases between them. In DNA, the CDR3 is TGTGCCAGCAGTTACTCGGGGAGTGAAGCTTTCTTT. Encoded protein: CASSYSGSEAFF.

This chain uses TRBV27 with TRBJ2-6; no reliable D call. With 6 bases removed from V and 0 bases from J, the gap between germline ends came to 6 bases. The germline V gene has CDR1 MNHEY and CDR2 SMNVEV (reference sequence). The CDR3 extends over 14 amino acids. Here the CDR3 DNA reads TGTGCCAGCAGAAGGGACTCTGGGGCCAACGTCCTGACTTTC. It codes for CASRRDSGANVLTF.

The V and J genes are TRBV7-9 and TRBJ1-6; D ambiguous. Between the trimmed V and J ends, which lost 5 bases and 9 bases, there was a span of 14 bases. The CDR3 has 14 amino acids. Looked up from germline, CDR1 is SEHNR and CDR2 is FQNEAQ (reference sequence). CDR3 amino acids: CASSRDGTFSPLHF. The CDR3 nucleotides are TGTGCCAGCAGCCGAGATGGAACGTTTTCACCCCTCCACTTT.

A few counts support this clone. The V and J genes are TRBV19 and TRBJ1-5; possibly TRBD1 for D (5 bases). Germline V gene lookup returns CDR1 LNHDA and CDR2 SQIVND (reference sequence). V dropped 5 bases and J dropped 5 bases, with 16 bases sitting between them. This CDR3 is 15 amino acids long. CDR3 region: CASSWDPAGDQPQHF. The CDR3 bases are TGTGCCAGTAGTTGGGACCCGGCCGGGGATCAGCCCCAGCATTTT.

The V and J genes are TRBV18 and TRBJ1-5, with D perhaps TRBD1 (6 bases). Germline CDR1 KGHSH, CDR2 LQKENI. V lost 8 bases, J lost 5 bases, and 16 bases lay in between. CDR3 size: 14 residues. The CDR3 here is CASRVGGRDQPQHF. CDR3 bases: TGTGCCAGCCGGGTAGGGGGACGGGATCAGCCCCAGCATTTT. The complete variable domain, with remaining parts taken from reference TRBV18 and TRBJ1-5, reads NAGVMQNPRHLVRRRGQEARLRCSPMKGHSHVYWYRQLPEEGLKFMVYLQKENIIDESGMPKERFSAEFPKEGPSILRIQQVVRGDSAAYFCASRVGGRDQPQHFGDGTRLSIL.

This clone appeared a single time. The identical CDR3 is also encoded by other nucleotide sequences in the sample. This chain joins TRBV7-2 and TRBJ2-7; tentative D call: TRBD2 (6 bases). With 1 base removed from V and 2 bases from J, the gap between germline ends came to 6 bases. From germline, CDR1 is SGHTA and CDR2 FQGNSA. CDR3 length: 13 residues. DNA of the CDR3: TGTGCCAGCAGCTTAGGGAGGGCCTACGAGCAGTACTTC. Residues: CASSLGRAYEQYF.

The chain joins TRBV6-6 to TRBJ1-5; D is unresolved. With 5 bases removed from V and 5 bases from J, the gap between germline ends came to 7 bases. Germline V lookup: CDR1 MNHNY, CDR2 SVGAGI (reference sequence). The CDR3 runs to 12 residues. The CDR3 DNA reads TGTGCCAGCAGTCCCGAGGATCAGCCCCAGCATTTT. It yields the protein CASSPEDQPQHF.

This chain joins TRBV10-2 and TRBJ1-2, with D hard to call. The CDR3 length is 14 residues. Germline CDR1 WSHSY, CDR2 SAAADI. With 0 bases removed from V and 2 bases from J, the gap between germline ends came to 7 bases. This CDR3 reads CASSESLANYGYTF. CDR3 in DNA: TGCGCCAGCAGTGAGTCGCTGGCAAACTATGGCTACACCTTC.

A word on this clone: This same CDR3 is encoded by further DNA sequences in the sample. The chain combines TRBV7-9 with TRBJ1-1; no definite D call. The length of the CDR3 is 12 residues. Trimming took off 1 base at V and 2 bases at J, with 2 bases between the two ends. CDR1 and CDR2 from the germline V gene are SEHNR and FQNEAQ (reference sequence). CDR3 loop: CASSLENTEAFF. CDR3 coding DNA: TGTGCCAGCAGCTTAGAAAACACTGAAGCTTTCTTT.

The chain carries TRBV7-3 and TRBJ2-2; TRBD2 agrees at 9 bases. CDR3 size: 17 residues. From germline, CDR1 is SGHTA and CDR2 FQGTGA. V shed 5 bases, J shed 1 base, and the junction held 8 bases outside the gene matches. In DNA, the CDR3 is TGTGCCAGCAGCCGAGATTGGACTAGCGTGAACACCGGGGAGCTGTTTTTT. This codes for CASSRDWTSVNTGELFF.

J is TRBJ2-2 and V is TRBV9, with a weak D call TRBD2 (5 bases). Between the trimmed V and J ends, which lost 4 bases and 3 bases, there was a span of 16 bases. The CDR3 consists of 16 residues. CDR1 SGDLS and CDR2 YYNGEE come from the germline V gene. CDR3 sequence reads: CASSLRSPRDTGELFF. The CDR3 bases are TGTGCCAGCAGCCTACGATCGCCGAGGGACACCGGGGAGCTGTTTTTT.

Details on this clone: Different DNA sequences within this sample yield the same CDR3. The CDR3, as DNA: TGTGCCAGCAGTGGCACAGGGTACAATGAGCAGTTCTTC. This sequence encodes CASSGTGYNEQFF. The rearrangement joins TRBV6-1 to TRBJ2-1, with a tentative D call TRBD1 (6 bases). Trimming stripped 4 bases from V and 4 bases from J, with 8 bases between. The CDR3 has 13 residues. Germline V lookup: CDR1 MNHNS, CDR2 SASEGT.

The chain recombines TRBV29-1 with TRBJ2-5; the D gene is possibly TRBD1 (7 bases). CDR1 and CDR2 (germline): SQVTM, ANQGSEA. Deletions cut 5 bases from V and 2 bases from J, with 18 bases between. There are 15 residues in the CDR3. DNA of the CDR3: TGCAGCGTTCTAACCCTACAGGGGACTCAAGAGACCCAGTACTTC. This codes for CSVLTLQGTQETQYF.

The chain joins TRBV5-5 to TRBJ2-3; the D call may be TRBD1 or TRBD2 (5 bases each). This CDR3 is built from 13 residues. V lost 3 bases, J lost 1 base, and 6 bases lay in between. CDR1 is SGHKS and CDR2 is YYEKEE in the germline V gene (reference sequence). CDR3 protein: CASSWDGTDTQYF. In DNA form, the CDR3 reads TGTGCCAGCAGCTGGGACGGCACAGATACGCAGTATTTT.